This is a list of T cell receptor beta chains from one sample in a study of blood T cell repertoires in COVID-19. The assay was immunoSEQ multiplex PCR, and TCRdb's table has in-frame clones only and misses some. The sample carries roughly 170,000 clones, 70% to 85% recorded once. The material sequenced was peripheral blood. The receptors were sampled from a human donor in a cohort sampled during active COVID-19. The CDR3 runs from the conserved cysteine through the conserved F or W. Fields, in order: J gene, clone size, V gene, D gene, CDR3 DNA, CDR3 protein. The D gene is left open where the match is weak. Some rows mark clone size as missing; the rest say once, few, many or name a class of expanded clone.

J gene: TRBJ2-2; clone size: .; V gene: TRBV5-4; D gene: .; CDR3 DNA: TGTGCCAGCAGCTCCGGGACAACGAACACCGGGGAGCTGTTTTTT; CDR3 protein: CASSSGTTNTGELFF
J gene: TRBJ1-2; clone size: .; V gene: TRBV10-2; D gene: TRBD1; CDR3 DNA: TGCGCCAGCAGTGACGCGGACAGGGTGGGTGGCTACACCTTC; CDR3 protein: CASSDADRVGGYTF
J gene: TRBJ1-4; clone size: .; V gene: TRBV6-5; D gene: .; CDR3 DNA: TGTGCCAGCAAGGGAGTACGGGAAAAACTGTTTTTT; CDR3 protein: CASKGVREKLFF
J gene: TRBJ1-2; clone size: .; V gene: TRBV7-8; D gene: TRBD1; CDR3 DNA: TGTGCCAGCAGCTTTCGCCGGGACAGGATGGGAAACACCTTC; CDR3 protein: CASSFRRDRMGNTF
J gene: TRBJ2-7; clone size: .; V gene: TRBV10-2; D gene: .; CDR3 DNA: TGCGCCAGCAGCGACTACTACGAGCAGTACTTC; CDR3 protein: CASSDYYEQYF
J gene: TRBJ2-3; clone size: .; V gene: TRBV14; D gene: .; CDR3 DNA: TGTGCCAGCAGCCGACACAGCACAGATACGCAGTATTTT; CDR3 protein: CASSRHSTDTQYF
J gene: TRBJ1-1; clone size: .; V gene: TRBV7-6; D gene: .; CDR3 DNA: TGTGCCAGCAGCTTAGGCGTGCGCGACACTGAAGCTTTCTTT; CDR3 protein: CASSLGVRDTEAFF
J gene: TRBJ1-2; clone size: few; V gene: TRBV7-9; D gene: .; CDR3 DNA: TGTGCCAGCAGCTTAGTAGTGACAGGAGCTAACTATGGCTACACCTTC; CDR3 protein: CASSLVVTGANYGYTF
J gene: TRBJ2-1; clone size: once; V gene: TRBV9; D gene: TRBD2; CDR3 DNA: TGTGCCAGCAGCGTAGAGGGGACTAGCCTCTACAATGAGCAGTTCTTC; CDR3 protein: CASSVEGTSLYNEQFF
J gene: TRBJ1-1; clone size: .; V gene: TRBV5-1; D gene: .; CDR3 DNA: TGCGCCAGCAGCTTGGACGGGAGGGCAACTGAAGCTTTCTTT; CDR3 protein: CASSLDGRATEAFF
J gene: TRBJ1-6; clone size: .; V gene: TRBV21-1; D gene: .; CDR3 DNA: TGTGCCAGCAGCAAGGCCACAGGGGCAGGAAATTCACCCCTCCACTTT; CDR3 protein: CASSKATGAGNSPLHF
J gene: TRBJ2-3; clone size: .; V gene: TRBV20-1; D gene: .; CDR3 DNA: TGCAGTGCAAATGTAGCGGATACGCAGTATTTT; CDR3 protein: CSANVADTQYF
J gene: TRBJ2-7; clone size: .; V gene: TRBV30; D gene: TRBD1; CDR3 DNA: TGTGCCTGGAGTGCCCGGGGGACAGGGGCCTACGAGCAGTACTTC; CDR3 protein: CAWSARGTGAYEQYF
J gene: TRBJ2-2; clone size: .; V gene: TRBV5-6; D gene: .; CDR3 DNA: TGTGCCAGCAGCTCCAGGATATTCGGGGAGCTGTTTTTT; CDR3 protein: CASSSRIFGELFF
J gene: TRBJ1-5; clone size: .; V gene: TRBV4-1; D gene: .; CDR3 DNA: TGCGCCAGCAGCCGCACACCCATCGAAAGCAATCAGCCCCAGCATTTT; CDR3 protein: CASSRTPIESNQPQHF
J gene: TRBJ2-3; clone size: .; V gene: TRBV14; D gene: .; CDR3 DNA: TGTGCCAGCAGCCAAGTGTACCGCACAAATACGCAGTATTTT; CDR3 protein: CASSQVYRTNTQYF
J gene: TRBJ1-6; clone size: .; V gene: TRBV2; D gene: TRBD1; CDR3 DNA: TGTGCCAGCAGTACCGGGGACAGGGGAATCTCACCCCTCCACTTT; CDR3 protein: CASSTGDRGISPLHF
J gene: TRBJ1-5; clone size: once; V gene: TRBV6-2/TRBV6-3; D gene: .; CDR3 DNA: TGTGCCAGCAGTTACTCTTCGGGGGTCAATCAGCCCCAGCATTTT; CDR3 protein: CASSYSSGVNQPQHF
J gene: TRBJ1-2; clone size: .; V gene: TRBV19; D gene: TRBD1; CDR3 DNA: TGTGCCAGTAGTATCCAGACAGGGAATGGCTACACCTTC; CDR3 protein: CASSIQTGNGYTF
J gene: TRBJ2-5; clone size: once; V gene: TRBV27; D gene: .; CDR3 DNA: TGTGCCAGCAGTCCCACCTATGAGGGTCAGGAGACCCAGTACTTC; CDR3 protein: CASSPTYEGQETQYF
J gene: TRBJ2-7; clone size: .; V gene: TRBV15; D gene: .; CDR3 DNA: TGTGCCACCAGCCTGCGGGATGGGACCTACGAGCAGTACTTC; CDR3 protein: CATSLRDGTYEQYF
J gene: TRBJ2-7; clone size: .; V gene: TRBV7-8; D gene: TRBD1; CDR3 DNA: TGTGCCAGCAGCGAGGACAGGGGTCGGGAGCAGTACTTC; CDR3 protein: CASSEDRGREQYF
J gene: TRBJ1-5; clone size: .; V gene: TRBV7-9; D gene: TRBD1; CDR3 DNA: TGTGCCAGCAGCTTAGCCTCCGGGACAGACATTAGCAATCAGCCCCAGCATTTT; CDR3 protein: CASSLASGTDISNQPQHF
J gene: TRBJ1-3; clone size: .; V gene: TRBV19; D gene: .; CDR3 DNA: TGTGCCAGTAGCGAGACAGGTCGGTGGGGCACGGTATATTTT; CDR3 protein: CASSETGRWGTVYF